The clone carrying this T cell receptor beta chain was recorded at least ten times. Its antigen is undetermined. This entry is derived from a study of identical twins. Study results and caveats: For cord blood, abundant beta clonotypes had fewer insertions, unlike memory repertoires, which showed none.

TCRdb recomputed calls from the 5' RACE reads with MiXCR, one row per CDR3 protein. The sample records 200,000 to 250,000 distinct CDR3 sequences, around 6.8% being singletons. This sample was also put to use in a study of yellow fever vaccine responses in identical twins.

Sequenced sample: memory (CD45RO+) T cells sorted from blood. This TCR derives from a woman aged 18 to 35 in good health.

The CDR3 region has the DNA TGCAGCGTGCTGGCCGGGACCGGCTACACTGAAGCTTTCTTT. The encoded protein is CSVLAGTGYTEAFF. This chain uses TRBV29-1 with TRBJ1-1, with D perhaps TRBD1 (5 bases). Trimming took off 6 bases at V and 3 bases at J, with 17 bases between the two ends. This CDR3 is 14 amino acids long. Germline V CDR1 and CDR2: SQVTM, ANQGSEA.